These T cell receptor beta chains were read from a single sample in a study of blood T cell repertoires in COVID-19. Measured with immunoSEQ multiplex PCR; TCRdb has only the in-frame clones, and not every one. The top ten clones hold 1.9% of a sample with just under 55,000 clones, 80% to 85% of them seen once. Specimen: peripheral blood. These receptors were collected from a woman aged 55-69 years with acute or convalescent COVID-19. Each CDR3 is given with its conserved first and last residue. D genes are given only for firm matches. A clone size is listed for some rows: how often the clone was seen (once, few, many), or a class if it is expanded.

CDR3 protein	CDR3 DNA	clone size	J gene	D gene	V gene
CASSYDRTNTEAFF	TGTGCCAGCAGTTATGACAGGACGAACACTGAAGCTTTCTTT	-	TRBJ1-1	-	TRBV6-5
CASSGRPGTSGKMKHPEQFF	TGTGCCAGCAGCGGACGGCCCGGGACTAGCGGGAAGATGAAGCATCCTGAGCAGTTCTTC	-	TRBJ2-1	-	TRBV21-1
CASSENPTGFNQPQHF	TGTGCCAGCAGTGAAAACCCCACAGGGTTCAATCAGCCCCAGCATTTT	-	TRBJ1-5	-	TRBV2
CASSTYRGGMYMDTEAFF	TGTGCCAGCAGCACCTACCGGGGAGGGATGTACATGGACACTGAAGCTTTCTTT	-	TRBJ1-1	-	TRBV7-3
CASSLGQKNEKLFF	TGCGCCAGCAGCTTGGGACAGAAAAATGAAAAACTGTTTTTT	once	TRBJ1-4	-	TRBV5-1
CASSIEAGELDEQYF	TGTGCCAGTAGTATAGAGGCAGGGGAGCTCGACGAGCAGTACTTC	-	TRBJ2-7	-	TRBV19
CASSKTGGKNQPQHF	TGTGCCAGTAGTAAAACAGGGGGGAAAAATCAGCCCCAGCATTTT	once	TRBJ1-5	TRBD1	TRBV19
CASSYYSSSGGATDTQYF	TGCGCCAGCAGCTACTATTCCTCTAGCGGGGGGGCCACAGATACGCAGTATTTT	-	TRBJ2-3	TRBD2	TRBV5-1
CASSPTSGTELYSGNTIYF	TGTGCCAGCAGCCCTACTTCTGGGACAGAACTGTACTCTGGAAACACCATATATTTT	-	TRBJ1-3	TRBD1	TRBV28
CASSIEPGGGNQPQHF	TGTGCCAGTAGTATAGAGCCAGGGGGCGGCAATCAGCCCCAGCATTTT	few	TRBJ1-5	TRBD1	TRBV19
CASSLAQWQNQPQHF	TGTGCCAGCAGCTTGGCACAGTGGCAGAATCAGCCCCAGCATTTT	-	TRBJ1-5	-	TRBV5-8
CASSPRSQAGSYSYNEQFF	TGTGCCAGCTCACCAAGGTCCCAAGCGGGAAGCTACTCCTACAATGAGCAGTTCTTC	-	TRBJ2-1	TRBD2	TRBV18
CASSVQGLLTEAFF	TGTGCCAGCAGCGTACAGGGGTTGCTCACTGAAGCTTTCTTT	once	TRBJ1-1	TRBD1	TRBV13
CASSLQGDTEAFF	TGTGCCAGCAGCTTACAGGGTGACACTGAAGCTTTCTTT	-	TRBJ1-1	-	TRBV7-3
CASSLLPGGSYEQYF	TGTGCCAGCAGCTTACTACCCGGGGGTTCCTACGAGCAGTACTTC	-	TRBJ2-7	-	TRBV7-3
CAWAKGQGMYEQYF	TGTGCCTGGGCAAAAGGACAGGGTATGTACGAGCAGTACTTC	-	TRBJ2-7	TRBD1	TRBV30
CASSPGETLSTDTQYF	TGTGCCAGCAGCCCCGGAGAAACCCTGTCCACAGATACGCAGTATTTT	few	TRBJ2-3	-	TRBV7-9
CASSEPGWPISNTGELFF	TGTGCCAGCAGCGAGCCGGGTTGGCCGATTTCGAACACCGGGGAGCTGTTTTTT	-	TRBJ2-2	-	TRBV11-2
CASSSFYEQYF	TGTGCCAGCAGCTCATTCTACGAGCAGTACTTC	medium-sized	TRBJ2-7	-	TRBV7-9
CASKGQGTFNEQFF	TGTGCCAGCAAGGGGCAGGGCACCTTCAATGAGCAGTTCTTC	-	TRBJ2-1	-	TRBV2
CASSPPGSNSPLHF	TGTGCCAGCAGCCCGCCAGGGTCTAATTCACCCCTCCACTTT	-	TRBJ1-6	-	TRBV5-6
CASSQGGKRTEAFF	TGTGCCAGCAGCCAAGGAGGGAAGAGGACTGAAGCTTTCTTT	few	TRBJ1-1	-	TRBV3-1/TRBV3-2
CASSLVPTSGRGYQETQYF	TGTGCCAGCAGCTTGGTGCCGACTAGCGGGAGGGGGTACCAAGAGACCCAGTACTTC	-	TRBJ2-5	TRBD2	TRBV5-5
CAWNQMGQGLEKLFF	TGTGCCTGGAATCAGATGGGACAGGGGCTTGAAAAACTGTTTTTT	-	TRBJ1-4	TRBD1	TRBV30
CASSSLQGRGQPQHF	TGTGCCAGCAGCTCACTGCAGGGTAGAGGCCAGCCCCAGCATTTT	-	TRBJ1-5	-	TRBV7-6
CASTISGNTIYF	TGTGCCAGCACTATATCTGGAAACACCATATATTTT	-	TRBJ1-3	-	TRBV2
CASSQGLSGNTIYF	TGTGCCAGCAGCCAGGGTCTCTCTGGAAACACCATATATTTT	-	TRBJ1-3	-	TRBV7-3
CARCANRALSYEQYF	TGTGCCAGATGCGCCAACAGGGCCCTCTCCTACGAGCAGTACTTC	-	TRBJ2-7	-	TRBV3-1/TRBV3-2
CASSEGPSFEQFF	TGTGCCAGCAGTGAAGGGCCGAGTTTTGAGCAGTTCTTC	-	TRBJ2-1	-	TRBV25-1
CASSISGQPLYGYTF	TGTGCCAGTAGTATTTCCGGACAGCCTCTCTATGGCTACACCTTC	-	TRBJ1-2	-	TRBV19
CASSDSGRHSGQFF	TGTGCCAGCAGCGATAGCGGGAGGCATTCAGGGCAGTTCTTC	-	TRBJ2-1	TRBD2	TRBV7-8
CASSSIPSQGNTEAFF	TGTGCCAGTAGCAGTATCCCATCGCAGGGGAACACTGAAGCTTTCTTT	-	TRBJ1-1	-	TRBV19
CASSEVGTGKAFF	TGTGCCAGCAGTGAAGTCGGGACAGGCAAAGCTTTCTTT	-	TRBJ1-1	TRBD1	TRBV6-1
CASSRQGAADTQYF	TGTGCCAGCAGCAGACAGGGGGCCGCAGATACGCAGTATTTT	-	TRBJ2-3	TRBD1	TRBV25-1
CASQASLGNTIYF	TGTGCTAGTCAGGCCTCATTGGGAAACACCATATATTTT	few	TRBJ1-3	-	TRBV12-5
CASSGTSGGEDTQYF	TGTGCCAGCAGTGGGACTAGCGGGGGAGAGGATACGCAGTATTTT	-	TRBJ2-3	TRBD2	TRBV2
CASRQSGQGLYEQYF	TGTGCCAGCAGACAATCGGGACAGGGTCTTTACGAGCAGTACTTC	few	TRBJ2-7	TRBD1	TRBV28
CASSSLDSPSGANVLTF	TGTGCCAGCAGCTCTCTCGACAGTCCCTCTGGGGCCAACGTCCTGACTTTC	-	TRBJ2-6	-	TRBV7-3
CASSPPDRAGPYEQYF	TGTGCCAGCTCACCACCTGACAGGGCCGGGCCCTACGAGCAGTACTTC	-	TRBJ2-7	TRBD1	TRBV18
CASSGQGSGELFF	TGTGCCAGCAGCGGACAGGGTTCCGGGGAGCTGTTTTTT	-	TRBJ2-2	TRBD1	TRBV9
CASSLGGTAYNEQFF	TGTGCCAGCAGTTTAGGTGGGACAGCTTACAATGAGCAGTTCTTC	-	TRBJ2-1	TRBD1	TRBV28
CASSLGHPNTEAFF	TGTGCCAGCAGCTTGGGACATCCGAACACTGAAGCTTTCTTT	-	TRBJ1-1	-	TRBV3-1/TRBV3-2
CASSELSASSGNTIYF	TGTGCCAGCAGTGAATTAAGCGCCAGCTCTGGAAACACCATATATTTT	-	TRBJ1-3	-	TRBV25-1
CASSSRVGRTDTQYF	TGTGCCAGCAGCTCCCGGGTGGGGCGGACAGATACGCAGTATTTT	-	TRBJ2-3	-	TRBV5-4
CASSFRTGFKGEAFF	TGTGCCAGCAGTTTTAGGACAGGGTTTAAGGGGGAAGCTTTCTTT	-	TRBJ1-1	TRBD1	TRBV6-5
CASNPKGAGYTDTQYF	TGCGCCAGCAACCCAAAGGGGGCGGGGTACACAGATACGCAGTATTTT	-	TRBJ2-3	-	TRBV5-1